A single sample gave rise to the 15 T cell receptor beta chains below, sequenced in a study of T cell changes during pregnancy in multiple sclerosis. Clones were sequenced by immunoSEQ multiplex PCR, and TCRdb holds only the in-frame ones, with some missing. Among about 36,000 clones listed, 90% to 95% were seen once. This specimen was CD4+ T cells from peripheral blood mononuclear cells, taken in the second trimester of pregnancy. The receptors derive from a female donor in good health, enrolled as a control in a pregnancy study.

This rearrangement joins TRBV28 to TRBJ2-6, with D possibly TRBD2 on 6 matching bases. There are 18 residues in the CDR3. Looked up from germline, CDR1 is MDHEN and CDR2 is SYDVKM. Trimming stripped 5 bases from V and 4 bases from J, with 21 bases between. The CDR3 is CASSHKMGGTGGANVLTF. Here the CDR3 DNA reads TGTGCCAGCAGTCACAAGATGGGGGGAACGGGGGGGGCCAACGTCCTGACTTTC.

V is TRBV14 and J is TRBJ1-5, with D perhaps TRBD1 (6 bases). The CDR3 extends over 12 amino acids. Between the trimmed V and J ends, which lost 4 bases and 9 bases, there was a span of 10 bases. Per the germline V gene, CDR1 is SGHDN and CDR2 is FVKESK. The CDR3 DNA sequence: TGTGCCAGCAGCCCCCGAGGGGGGCCCCAGCATTTT. It yields the protein CASSPRGGPQHF.

This chain joins TRBV4-2 and TRBJ2-3; TRBD2 matches 9 bases. Germline-derived CDR1 and CDR2 are LGHNA and YNFKEQ. The CDR3 extends over 15 amino acids. Losses at the gene ends were 5 bases for V and 6 bases for J; bases not matched to a gene: 9. CDR3 in DNA: TGTGCCAGCAGCGACAAGGCGGGGGGGCTGGATACGCAGTATTTT. Its protein is CASSDKAGGLDTQYF.

The V gene is TRBV19, the J gene TRBJ2-3; TRBD2 aligns across 7 bases. The CDR3 has 17 residues. Germline V lookup: CDR1 LNHDA, CDR2 SQIVND (reference sequence). Trimming cost V 9 bases and J 2 bases; bases outside gene matches: 17. The CDR3: CASRPAGLSGVTDTQYF. Here the CDR3 DNA reads TGTGCCAGCCGCCCAGCGGGACTTTCCGGCGTCACAGATACGCAGTATTTT. Full variable domain (remainder filled in from reference TRBV19 and TRBJ2-3): DGGITQSPKYLFRKEGQNVTLSCEQNLNHDAMYWYRQDPGQGLRLIYYSQIVNDFQKGDIAEGYSVSREKKESFPLTVTSAQKNPTAFYLCASRPAGLSGVTDTQYFGPGTRLTVL.

This clone was detected once. This sequence joins TRBV27 and TRBJ1-2, with TRBD1 as a possible D gene (5 bases). V was cut by 5 bases and J by 4 bases, with 11 bases left in between. CDR3 length: 13 residues. CDR1 is MNHEY and CDR2 is SMNVEV in the germline V gene (reference sequence). This chain's CDR3 is CASSDDSLYGYTF. CDR3 sequence (DNA): TGTGCCAGCAGTGATGACAGCCTCTATGGCTACACCTTC.

This clone was counted once. V usage is TRBV29-1 and J usage is TRBJ2-3, with 11 bases that match TRBD2. The CDR3 spans 14 residues. The V gene's germline CDR1 is SQVTM and CDR2 ANQGSEA. The J segment lost 7 bases and the V segment lost 0 bases, leaving 3 bases of the junction unmatched. The CDR3 DNA follows: TGCAGCGTTGAAGAGCTAGCGGGAGGACATACGCAGTATTTT. Encoded protein: CSVEELAGGHTQYF.

CDR3 sequence (DNA): TGTGCCAGCAGCCCGACCCCCGGACAGGGAACTTCCTACGAGCAGTACTTC. Its protein is CASSPTPGQGTSYEQYF. This chain connects TRBV14 to TRBJ2-7; 8 bases align to TRBD1. This CDR3 has 17 amino acids. Germline assignment: CDR1 SGHDN and CDR2 FVKESK. The ends lost 4 bases at V and 1 base at J; junction bases unmatched: 12.

This clone was picked up a small number of times. The V call is TRBV28, the J call TRBJ1-2, with D perhaps matching TRBD1 (6 bases). This CDR3 comprises 13 residues. V gave up 6 bases and J gave up 3 bases, with 11 bases separating them. Looked up from germline, CDR1 is MDHEN and CDR2 is SYDVKM. The CDR3: CASSPGQHYGYTF. The CDR3 DNA reads as TGTGCCAGCAGCCCAGGACAGCACTATGGCTACACCTTC.

The genes are TRBV7-9 and TRBJ1-3; possibly TRBD1 for D (6 bases). Trimming removed 5 bases from V and 3 bases from J, with 14 bases in between. The CDR3 totals 15 residues. From germline, CDR1 is SEHNR and CDR2 FQNEAQ (reference sequence). The CDR3 sequence: CASSLGGGLGNTIYF. As DNA, the CDR3 is TGTGCCAGCAGCCTTGGCGGGGGGCTTGGAAACACCATATATTTT.

The CDR3 nucleotides read TGTGCCAGCAGCTCAAGACTTACGAACACTGAAGCTTTCTTT. It is translated as CASSSRLTNTEAFF. This chain links TRBV7-9 with TRBJ1-1; D is uncertain. The CDR3 sequence is 14 residues long. V shed 4 bases and J shed 1 base, with 10 bases lying between them. CDR1 is SEHNR, CDR2 FQNEAQ, per germline (reference sequence).

The chain couples TRBV18 to TRBJ1-1; D call uncertain. V was shortened by 3 bases and J by 1 base, with 12 bases between the two germline ends. The CDR3 is made up of 15 amino acids. Germline V gives CDR1 KGHSH, CDR2 LQKENI. The CDR3: CASSPLPTGNTEAFF. CDR3 nucleotides: TGTGCCAGCTCACCCCTCCCGACGGGGAACACTGAAGCTTTCTTT.

This sequence joins TRBV6-1 and TRBJ1-1; perhaps TRBD1 as D (6 bases). Germline lookup yields CDR1 MNHNS and CDR2 SASEGT. V lost 11 bases, J lost 1 base, and 14 bases lay in between. The CDR3 runs to 13 residues. The CDR3 nucleotides are TGTGCCGTTCGGCGGACAGCGAACACTGAAGCTTTCTTT. It specifies CAVRRTANTEAFF.

This chain connects TRBV29-1 to TRBJ1-1; D is unclear. V was shortened by 7 bases and J by 0 bases, with 6 bases between the two germline ends. The germline CDR1 and CDR2 sequences are SQVTM and ANQGSEA. The CDR3 length is 11 residues. For the CDR3, the DNA is TGCAGCGGGACTTTGAACACTGAAGCTTTCTTT. It codes for CSGTLNTEAFF. Complete variable domain (other parts from reference TRBV29-1 and TRBJ1-1): SAVISQKPSRDICQRGTSLTIQCQVDSQVTMMFWYRQQPGQSLTLIATANQGSEATYESGFVIDKFPISRPNLTFSTLTVSNMSPEDSSIYLCSGTLNTEAFFGQGTRLTVV.

The rearrangement joins TRBV27 to TRBJ2-7; TRBD1 matches at 7 bases. The CDR3 has 13 residues. In germline, CDR1 is MNHEY, CDR2 SMNVEV (reference sequence). V shed 5 bases and J 3 bases; nucleotides not matched to a gene: 4. The CDR3 protein is CASSVGQFYEQYF. CDR3 in DNA: TGTGCCAGCAGTGTGGGACAGTTCTACGAGCAGTACTTC.

The V gene is TRBV2, the J gene TRBJ2-3; the match to TRBD2 covers 9 bases. The CDR3 totals 15 residues. V trimming: 3 bases; J trimming: 4 bases; junction bases outside the gene matches: 5. The germline V gene has CDR1 SNHLY and CDR2 FYNNEI. The CDR3 here is CASSEGRGGADTQYF. In nucleotides, the CDR3 is TGTGCCAGCAGTGAGGGGCGGGGGGGGGCAGATACGCAGTATTTT.